This TCR beta chain was sequenced for a study of vaccination and CD4 T cells after COVID-19. Study-level background: Nasal swab PCR showed SARS-CoV-2 in convalescent patients, under 10 with mild and one with severe disease. Stimulation used overlapping spike peptides from SARS-CoV-2, HCoV-NL63, HCoV-OC43 and HCoV-229E.

Cultured CD4+ T cell DNA was sequenced using the Oncomine TCR Beta short-read assay. Each CDR3 protein is one row after TCRdb ran MiXCR on the PCR reads. The sample has approximately 15,000 distinct CDR3 sequences, 53% seen once. The germline V and J ends were trimmed by 7 bases and 4 bases, with 26 bases remaining between them. Germline assignment: CDR1 SEHNR and CDR2 FQNEAQ (reference sequence). The CDR3 covers 17 residues. This clonotype was recorded once. No antigen is known for it. The treatment: roughly nine-day PBMC culture with coronavirus spike peptide pools or control peptides (ViraFEST assay). Researchers grew the cells for approximately 9 days and then pulled out CD4+ T cells by negative selection.

The sequenced material came from CD4+ T cells from blood, cultured in vitro. The TCR sequence derives from a human donor who had recovered from COVID-19. The chain couples TRBV7-9 to TRBJ2-7, with D perhaps matching TRBD1 (6 bases). The CDR3 is CASTTPMGAQHSYEQYF. The CDR3 DNA reads as TGTGCCAGCACCACACCGATGGGGGCCCAACACTCATACGAGCAGTACTTC.